The 18 T cell receptor beta chains reported below all come from one sample, sequenced in a study of T cells in Graves' hyperthyroidism and ophthalmopathy (dated by TCRdb to the late 2010s). Libraries were constructed by multiplex PCR. The instrument was an Illumina HiSeq 2000. TCR beta CDR3 regions were amplified from RNA transcripts. The first round of RT-PCR for the TCR CDR3 was performed with the HTBI primer set and the Qiagen OneStep RT-PCR kit. The public reads were quality trimmed at Q25 with fastp and then assembled into clones with MiXCR by TCRdb, keeping productive beta chains. Every CDR3 protein is listed once, alongside the most common genes and DNA of its rows. For this sample there are hundreds of thousands of distinct CDR3 sequences; around 45% appear just once. The ten top clones hold 8.2% of the sample. The sample comprised peripheral blood or thyroid tissue (not recorded which). The receptors shown here come from a woman under 30 with Graves' hyperthyroidism. Donor details come from another sample of the same person, matched by shared clones.

This clonotype was picked up a small number of times. This chain uses TRBV7-8 with TRBJ2-2; TRBD2 is a possible D gene (6 bases). The CDR3 runs 14 residues. Germline CDR1 reads SGHVS; CDR2 reads FQNEAQ. Trimming cost V 11 bases and J 5 bases, with 18 bases left between them. The CDR3, as DNA: TGTGCCGGCATCCCAGGGCGGGGAACCGGGGAGCTGTTTTTT. Translation gives CAGIPGRGTGELFF. The full variable domain, rest sourced from reference TRBV7-8 and TRBJ2-2, is GAGVSQSPRYKVAKRGQDVALRCDPISGHVSLFWYQQALGQGPEFLTYFQNEAQLDKSGLPSDRFFAERPEGSVSTLKIQRTQQEDSAVYLCAGIPGRGTGELFFGEGSRLTVL.

With respect to this clonotype: A much larger clone is a single base away; this may be a read error. The chain carries TRBV10-3 and TRBJ2-5, with 7 bases matching TRBD1. The CDR3 is 15 residues long. Per germline, CDR1 ENHRY and CDR2 SYGVKD. The V segment lost 6 bases and the J segment 1 base; nucleotides outside the gene matches: 8. CDR3 region: CAIRANRGGQETQYF. The CDR3 DNA sequence: TGTGCCATCAGGGCAAACAGGGGCGGCCAAGAGACCCAGTACTTC.

This clonotype was counted only a few times. The chain is built from TRBV6-1 and TRBJ2-7, with TRBD2 matching over 9 bases. The CDR3 is made up of 16 amino acids. Germline CDR1 MNHNS, CDR2 SASEGT. J lost 0 bases, V lost 5 bases, and 8 bases had no gene match. In DNA form, the CDR3 reads TGTGCCAGCAGTATAATACTAGCGGGTAGCTCCTACGAGCAGTACTTC. This gives the protein CASSIILAGSSYEQYF.

The rearrangement links TRBV2 to TRBJ1-5; 9 bases match TRBD1. The germline gives CDR1 SNHLY, CDR2 FYNNEI. V gave up 5 bases and J gave up 9 bases; unmatched junction bases: 11. This CDR3 is 15 amino acids long. The CDR3 region has the DNA TGTGCCAGCAGTTACGACGGACAGGGGATTCGGCCCCAGCATTTT. It specifies CASSYDGQGIRPQHF.

Notes on this clonotype: One base away lies a much larger clone, so this may be a sequencing read error. The chain combines TRBV2 with TRBJ1-3; D is perhaps TRBD1 (6 bases). The V end was cut by 8 bases, the J end by 2 bases, with 13 bases between. CDR1 SNHLY and CDR2 FYNNEI come from the germline V gene. CDR3 size: 14 residues. This CDR3 reads CASGGPQPGNTIYF. CDR3 coding DNA: TGTGCCAGCGGGGGGCCGCAGCCTGGAAACACCATATATTTT.

V usage is TRBV20-1 and J usage is TRBJ2-5; tentative D call: TRBD2 (7 bases). This CDR3 has 14 amino acids. Looked up from germline, CDR1 is DFQATT and CDR2 is SNEGSKA (reference sequence). V was clipped by 3 bases and J by 2 bases, with 13 bases between them. The CDR3 DNA sequence: TGCAGTGCTAGCCTCAGCGGGACACAAGAGACCCAGTACTTC. Protein: CSASLSGTQETQYF.

This clonotype was counted a few times. This sequence joins TRBV20-1 and TRBJ1-4; D possibly corresponds to TRBD1 (5 bases). Trimming left V 2 bases short and J 4 bases short, with 8 bases between. The CDR3 spans 13 residues. Per the germline V gene, CDR1 is DFQATT and CDR2 is SNEGSKA (reference sequence). CDR3 DNA: TGCAGTGCTAGATTCCAGGGTAATGAAAAACTGTTTTTT. Its translation: CSARFQGNEKLFF.

This clonotype was seen only once. The chain couples TRBV20-1 to TRBJ2-5; D uncertain. The germline gives CDR1 DFQATT, CDR2 SNEGSKA (reference sequence). CDR3 length: 12 amino acids. The V end was cut by 3 bases, the J end by 2 bases, with 7 bases between. In DNA, the CDR3 is TGCAGTGCTAGTTACTATCAAGAGACCCAGTACTTC. As protein: CSASYYQETQYF.

J is TRBJ2-7 and V is TRBV7-6, with TRBD2 identical over 7 bases. The CDR3 length is 15 residues. J gave up 3 bases and V 5 bases, and 10 bases lay outside the gene matches. Germline V CDR1 and CDR2: SGHVS, FNYEAQ. Here the CDR3 DNA reads TGTGCCAGCAGCCAAGAACAAGCGGGAAACTACGAGCAGTACTTC. It translates to CASSQEQAGNYEQYF.

This clonotype occurred once. The CDR3 bases are TGTGCCAGCAGCTTGGTCTTAGCGACAGATACGCAGTATTTT. It specifies CASSLVLATDTQYF. The chain joins TRBV7-9 to TRBJ2-3, with D possibly being TRBD2 (5 bases). This CDR3 comprises 14 residues. From germline, CDR1 is SEHNR and CDR2 FQNEAQ (reference sequence). V lost 3 bases and J lost 3, with 10 bases in between.

At least ten counts were recorded for this clonotype. The V gene is TRBV2, the J gene TRBJ1-2; 8 nucleotides align to TRBD1. V was pared by 6 bases and J by 4 bases, with 7 bases of the junction left unmatched. The CDR3 covers 14 residues. Germline lookup yields CDR1 SNHLY and CDR2 FYNNEI. CDR3 in amino acids: CASRTTGEGYGYTF. The CDR3 coding sequence is TGTGCCAGCAGGACGACAGGGGAGGGCTATGGCTACACCTTC.

The rearrangement links TRBV20-1 to TRBJ1-4, with a possible D match to TRBD1 (6 bases). Deletions cut 4 bases from V and 2 bases from J, with 11 bases between. Germline CDR1 DFQATT, CDR2 SNEGSKA (reference sequence). CDR3 size: 14 residues. The DNA for the CDR3 is TGCAGTGCTACACAGGGACGGACTAATGAAAAACTGTTTTTT. Translated: CSATQGRTNEKLFF.

Turning to this clonotype: The junction and the germline gene differ at one end; a read error may be behind it. Here the CDR3 DNA reads TGTGCCAGCAGGTCAGGACTAGCGGGACAAGAGACCCAGTACTTC. It encodes CASRSGLAGQETQYF. The genes are TRBV10-2 and TRBJ2-5; 12 bases are shared with TRBD2. Germline V gene data show CDR1 as WSHSY and CDR2 as SAAADI. The CDR3 sequence is 15 residues long.

There are a few counts of this clonotype. CDR3 DNA sequence: TGTGCCAGCTCACCACATTCCTACGAGCAGTACTTC. This gives the protein CASSPHSYEQYF. V and J are TRBV7-6 and TRBJ2-7, with D unclear. Trimming took 8 bases from V and 1 from J, leaving 9 bases between them. The CDR3 contains 12 residues. Germline V gene sequence: CDR1 SGHVS, CDR2 FNYEAQ.

This chain links TRBV19 with TRBJ2-7, with D possibly being TRBD2 (5 bases). Deletions cut 0 bases from V and 3 bases from J, with 12 bases between. Germline lookup yields CDR1 LNHDA and CDR2 SQIVND (reference sequence). The CDR3 has 15 residues. CDR3: CASSIDHRDLYEQYF. The CDR3 bases are TGTGCCAGTAGTATAGATCACCGGGATCTCTACGAGCAGTACTTC.

This clonotype was detected many times. The rearrangement uses TRBV29-1 and TRBJ2-2, with D maybe TRBD1 (6 bases). The germline V gene has CDR1 SQVTM and CDR2 ANQGSEA. The CDR3 is 16 amino acids. V was trimmed by 4 bases and J by 7 bases, leaving 22 bases between them. The CDR3 DNA reads TGCAGCGTTGGGCGAGGGAACAGGGCGGTATTCGGGGAGCTGTTTTTT. It is translated as CSVGRGNRAVFGELFF.

This clonotype showed up many times. The chain couples TRBV29-1 to TRBJ2-5; D could derive from TRBD1 or TRBD2 (6 bases each). The length of the CDR3 is 13 residues. In germline, CDR1 is SQVTM, CDR2 ANQGSEA. Trimming removed 0 bases at V and 7 bases at J, with 12 bases between. The CDR3 spells CSVEEGGSGTQYF. CDR3 sequence (DNA): TGCAGCGTTGAAGAGGGGGGCTCAGGGACCCAGTACTTC.

A few counts support this clonotype. This chain's CDR3 is CASSPSLGLQETQYF. The CDR3, as DNA: TGCGCCAGCAGCCCTTCTTTGGGACTGCAAGAGACCCAGTACTTC. The chain joins TRBV4-1 to TRBJ2-5; tentatively, D is TRBD2 (6 bases). The CDR3 extends over 15 amino acids. V was shortened by 4 bases and J by 2 bases, with 14 bases between the two germline ends. Germline values: CDR1 MGHRA, CDR2 YSYEKL.